The TCR beta chain described here comes from a study of CD4 T cells in relation to SARS-CoV-2 and coronaviruses (dated by TCRdb to about 2021). Describing the broader study: In the ViraFEST assay, PBMCs were grown with antigen for about ten days, and TCR beta CDR3s were then sequenced to identify antigen-specific clonal expansions. At the level of individual TCR clonotypes, the study measured memory CD4+ T cell crossreactivity between SARS-CoV-2 spike protein and common cold coronavirus spike proteins. HLA restriction was mapped for shared crossreactive spike epitopes using patient-derived lymphoblastoid cell lines. Across all 12 patients in the convalescent cohort, the median age was roughly 40 years, with a range of roughly 21 to 75 years. The roughly 12 convalescent patients included 8 males and 4 females; two subjects were Hispanic. The Adaptive Biotechnologies TCR-sequencing kit was used to sequence samples from three pre-COVID donors and the naive versus memory experiments, while other data came from Illumina-based sequencing. Expansion assays from other donors in the study were sequenced with a different, Illumina-based TCR-beta assay.

Naive and memory CD4+ T cells were separated from cryopreserved PBMCs by CD4 enrichment followed by EasySep naive CD4+ T cell enrichment. For nine to ten days, 85,000 to 100,000 sorted naive or memory CD4+ T cells were cultured together with CEF peptides and T cell-depleted PBMCs at a 1:1 ratio. In general, triplicate replicate wells were used for every peptide culture condition. PBMCs were isolated from leukapheresis product or whole blood by Ficoll-Paque PLUS gradient centrifugation. PBMCs were either cryopreserved at -140°C or used fresh in the expansion assay. The QIAamp Micro DNA Kit was used to extract genomic DNA from the CD4+ T cells. In the case of this clone: Its antigen is not yet known. Per-base quality was not reported, and no clone a single base away is much larger than it.

The CDR3 runs 13 amino acids, cysteine and phenylalanine included. Only the CDR3 region is kept as DNA, spanning 39 bases read in frame from base 1. The germline V gene (reference sequence) specifies LNHDA as CDR1 and SQIVND as CDR2. The junction carries 11 bases between V and J, which are trimmed by 4 bases and 7 bases respectively. DNA from CEF-cultured naive and memory CD4+ T cells underwent immunoSEQ TCR-beta sequencing at survey level. The authors processed their data as follows. During preprocessing, nonproductive sequences were removed, along with CDR3s that did not begin with C, did not end with F or W, or were shorter than 7 amino acids. Antigen-specific clonotypes were called with the MANAFEST web app on the basis of expansion relative to the reference and to other culture wells. A clone was considered positive if significant expansion relative to the reference culture was observed in 2 of 3 replicate wells at an FDR below 0.05. To be called positive, a clone also had to show significant expansion compared with every other tandem well and an odds ratio greater than 5. Cultured and uncultured naive and memory CD4+ repertoires were searched for previously identified spike- and CEF-reactive CDR3s. Pairwise Levenshtein distance, computed with the stringdist R package after three terminal residues were trimmed from each end, was used as the measure of CDR3 homology. In its TCRdb copy, this immuneACCESS table keeps in-frame sequences only and misses some clones. Where compared with another copy, unresolved V genes explain less than half of these, and the others have no known cause. For V, J and clone size, that table is used; D and trimming come from the DNA. The sample contains some 40,000 clones, over 75% of them found a single time. About a fifth of the sample goes to the ten largest clones.

Overall study outcomes, separate from this receptor: Small numbers of patients and of tested TCRs were a limitation of the study. In roughly two thirds of donors, memory CD4+ clonotypes turned up that crossrecognized SARS-CoV-2 and at least one common cold coronavirus spike. Since the crossreactivity analysis centred on spike protein, crossreactivity against other viral proteins was not assessed. Significantly weaker SARS-CoV-2-driven expansion was shown by crossreactive clones than by monoreactive clones, consistent with antigenic imprinting. Because no donor provided both pre-pandemic and post-infection samples, tracing the source of pre-existing responses was limited. Naive versus memory sequencing indicated that memory recall responses, rather than primary responses primed during culture, are detected by the assay.

Sequencing was done on a sample of memory CD4+ T cells from PBMCs, cultured in vitro. Taken with the paper, the label for cell subset or site translates to: memory (non-naive) CD4+ T cells. The V and J genes are TRBV19 and TRBJ1-5; the D segment cannot be called with confidence. The sequence was obtained from an adult with COVID-19. Here is the DNA: TGTGCCAGTAGTAAAGGGTGGGGACAGCCCCAGCATTTT. Translated, this gives CASSKGWGQPQHF.